This TCR beta chain was identified during a study of long-term antiretroviral therapy in people with HIV. Study-wide results and caveats: Despite increasing after ART, diversity remained lower than that of transplant donor controls.

PBMC samples from each donor numbered at least one pre-ART and at least two post-ART. None of the participants with HIV were treated outside the United States. Samples were assayed with immunoSEQ v3.0 at survey level. The assay was immunoSEQ multiplex PCR, and TCRdb's table has in-frame clones only and misses some. This table holds 15,000 to 20,000 clones, roughly 86% found once. This clone is a singleton in its sample. Its antigen remains unknown. This specimen was unsorted PBMCs, taken 2.1 years after starting antiretroviral therapy. The TCR comes from a man between 18 and 35 years old with HIV.

The CDR3 is CASSRGLDVGNEQFF. The CDR3, as DNA: TGTGCCAGCAGCCGTGGACTAGACGTCGGCAATGAGCAGTTCTTC. The rearrangement links TRBV7-3 to TRBJ2-1; 7 bases line up with TRBD2. V trimming: 5 bases; J trimming: 6 bases; junction bases outside the gene matches: 10. The CDR3 spans 15 residues. The germline CDR1 and CDR2 sequences are SGHTA and FQGTGA.